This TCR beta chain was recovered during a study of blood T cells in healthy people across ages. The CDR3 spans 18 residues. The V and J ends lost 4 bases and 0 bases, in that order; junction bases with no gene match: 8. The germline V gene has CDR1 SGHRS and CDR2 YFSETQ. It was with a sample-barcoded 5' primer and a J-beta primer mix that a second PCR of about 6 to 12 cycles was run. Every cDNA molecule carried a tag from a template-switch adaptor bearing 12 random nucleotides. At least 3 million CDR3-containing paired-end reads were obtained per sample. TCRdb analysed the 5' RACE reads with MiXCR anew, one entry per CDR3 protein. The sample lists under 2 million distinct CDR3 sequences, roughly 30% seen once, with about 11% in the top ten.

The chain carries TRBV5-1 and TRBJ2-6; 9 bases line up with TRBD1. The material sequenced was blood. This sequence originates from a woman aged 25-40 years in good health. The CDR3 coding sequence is TGCGCCAGCAGCGGGAGACAGGGGGGAAGCTCTGGGGCCAACGTCCTGACTTTC. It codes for CASSGRQGGSSGANVLTF. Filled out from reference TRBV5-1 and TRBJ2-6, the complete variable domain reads KAGVTQTPRYLIKTRGQQVTLSCSPISGHRSVSWYQQTPGQGLQFLFEYFSETQRNKGNFPGRFSGRQFSNSRSEMNVSTLELGDSALYLCASSGRQGGSSGANVLTFGAGSRLTVL.